The 32 T cell receptor beta chains presented below share a single source sample, sequenced in a study of T cell clonotyping in hematopoietic cell transplantation. Libraries were prepared by immunoSEQ multiplex PCR; TCRdb keeps only in-frame clonotypes and omits some of them. Of about 12,000 clones listed, around 74% are singletons. Sequencing was performed on peripheral blood mononuclear cells, taken 180 days after allogeneic stem cell transplant. The source of these receptors is a male patient between 60 and 69 years old who had an allogeneic stem cell transplant from an unrelated donor, so the T cells may come from the graft donor. Some clones in this sample may be carry-over from other donors' samples.

The V and J genes are TRBV28 and TRBJ1-2; 8 bases fit TRBD1. CDR3 length equals 14 residues. J was trimmed by 8 bases and V by 6 bases; bases with no gene match: 11. CDR1 is MDHEN and CDR2 is SYDVKM in the germline V gene. The CDR3, as DNA: TGTGCCAGCAGCACCGGCAGGGGGCGCCGGGGCTACACCTTC. This sequence encodes CASSTGRGRRGYTF.

This clone was seen only once. This CDR3 fails to terminate in the conserved phenylalanine or tryptophan, so it likely reflects a read error. Because the CDR3's place on the DNA is in doubt, the DNA is left out and the CDR3 is given as listed by TCRdb. The chain couples TRBV20-1 to TRBJ1-2; the table's D call, TRBD1, was not checked against the DNA. The CDR3 numbers 11 amino acids, ends counted. The germline V gene encodes CDR1 DFQATT and CDR2 SNEGSKA (reference sequence). This chain's CDR3 is CSAFYMQGAHL.

For this clone: Other DNA sequences within the sample encode an identical CDR3. The chain employs TRBV30 and TRBJ2-7; D unclear. Germline CDR1 GTSNPN, CDR2 SVGIG (reference sequence). This CDR3 is built from 11 residues. V gave up 1 base and J gave up 4 bases, with 5 bases separating them. This CDR3 reads CAWSGQYEQYF. In DNA form, the CDR3 reads TGTGCCTGGAGTGGTCAATACGAGCAGTACTTC.

This clone occurred once. The chain is built from TRBV2 and TRBJ2-5; the match to TRBD1 covers 11 bases. Germline CDR1 is SNHLY and CDR2 is FYNNEI. Unmatched junction bases numbered 21, after V lost 7 bases and J lost 5 bases. This CDR3 spans 19 amino acids. The CDR3 DNA reads TGTGCCAGCACCAAGGACAGGGGGCTTTATGGGACTAGAGTTGAGACCCAGTACTTC. Residues: CASTKDRGLYGTRVETQYF.

The rearrangement links TRBV29-1 to TRBJ2-2; unclear D gene. V lost 2 bases to trimming and J lost 4 bases, with 11 bases between them. Germline CDR1 reads SQVTM; CDR2 reads ANQGSEA. There are 14 residues in the CDR3. The CDR3 DNA sequence: TGCAGCGTTGAACATCCCTACTCCACCGGGGAGCTGTTTTTT. Translated, it gives CSVEHPYSTGELFF.

This clone was observed a handful of times. Other DNA sequences in the sample encode the same CDR3. The chain couples TRBV30 to TRBJ1-6; 7 nucleotides match TRBD1. CDR1 is GTSNPN and CDR2 is SVGIG in the germline V gene (reference sequence). The V and J ends lost 1 base and 7 bases, in that order; junction bases with no gene match: 4. The CDR3 covers 14 residues. CDR3 loop: CAWSAGQDNSPLHF. The CDR3, as DNA: TGTGCCTGGAGTGCCGGACAGGACAATTCACCCCTCCACTTT. The whole variable domain, remainder taken from reference TRBV30 and TRBJ1-6, is SQTIHQWPATLVQPVGSPLSLECTVEGTSNPNLYWYRQAAGRGLQLLFYSVGIGQISSEVPQNLSASRPQDRQFILSSKKLLLSDSGFYLCAWSAGQDNSPLHFGNGTRLTVT.

V is TRBV5-1 and J is TRBJ1-1; maybe TRBD1 (6 bases). V was pared by 1 base and J by 4 bases, with 14 bases between. From germline, CDR1 is SGHRS and CDR2 YFSETQ. This CDR3 is built from 15 residues. CDR3 sequence reads: CASSLNWGRGTEAFF. The CDR3, as DNA: TGCGCCAGCAGCTTGAATTGGGGCAGGGGCACTGAAGCTTTCTTT. The full variable domain, rest sourced from reference TRBV5-1 and TRBJ1-1, is KAGVTQTPRYLIKTRGQQVTLSCSPISGHRSVSWYQQTPGQGLQFLFEYFSETQRNKGNFPGRFSGRQFSNSRSEMNVSTLELGDSALYLCASSLNWGRGTEAFFGQGTRLTVV.

The chain carries TRBV7-2 and TRBJ2-2, with 7 bases matching TRBD2. The CDR3 loop spans 16 amino acids. Germline CDR1 is SGHTA and CDR2 is FQGNSA. The ends lost 7 bases at V and 4 bases at J; junction bases unmatched: 12. The CDR3: CASTPAGVTGTGELFF. The CDR3 nucleotides read TGTGCCAGCACCCCGGCGGGGGTAACGGGCACCGGGGAGCTGTTTTTT.

This clone appeared a single time. The chain carries TRBV6-1 and TRBJ2-7; D perhaps matches TRBD2 (5 bases). Germline V gene sequence: CDR1 MNHNS, CDR2 SASEGT. The CDR3 has 15 residues. The V gene lost 8 bases and the J gene lost 6 bases, with 23 bases spanning the gap. The CDR3 reads CASRRASQESGEQYF. The DNA for the CDR3 is TGTGCCAGCCGGCGCGCCAGTCAGGAAAGCGGCGAGCAGTACTTC.

The rearrangement uses TRBV25-1 and TRBJ1-6, with 9 bases fitting TRBD1. This CDR3 comprises 15 residues. CDR1 and CDR2 (germline): MGHDK, SYGVNS. J gave up 7 bases and V 5 bases, and 6 bases lay outside the gene matches. The CDR3: CASSLRGTGNSPLHF. The CDR3 bases are TGTGCCAGCAGTCTTCGCGGGACAGGGAATTCACCCCTCCACTTT.

Of note for this clone: Germline is not matched at one junction end, which may reflect a read error. V usage is TRBV6-6 and J usage is TRBJ2-7; unclear D gene. CDR3 size: 12 residues. Germline V gene data show CDR1 as MNHNY and CDR2 as SVGAGI (reference sequence). The CDR3 DNA reads as TGTGCCAGCAGTTACGACGGCTACGGGCAGTACTTC. Encoded protein: CASSYDGYGQYF.

V usage is TRBV9 and J usage is TRBJ2-7, with 7 bases that match TRBD2. With 5 bases clipped from V and 3 bases from J, the junction kept 11 bases outside the gene matches. This CDR3 comprises 15 residues. Germline loops: CDR1 SGDLS, CDR2 YYNGEE. The CDR3 region has the DNA TGTGCCAGCAGTAGGGAGGGTGGGCCCAGCTACGAGCAGTACTTC. Residues: CASSREGGPSYEQYF.

The chain has TRBV5-8 and TRBJ1-1; D ambiguous. The V end lost 1 base, the J end lost 3 bases, and 4 bases lay between the germline ends. Per germline, CDR1 SGHTS and CDR2 YDEGEE. The CDR3 is 12 residues long. CDR3 residues: CASSLRDTEAFF. CDR3 coding DNA: TGTGCCAGCAGCTTGAGGGACACTGAAGCTTTCTTT.

This clone was observed a few times. Written as DNA, the CDR3 is TGCGCCAGCAGTCAAACAGGGGGAATGAACACTGAAGCTTTCTTT. It translates to CASSQTGGMNTEAFF. The chain links TRBV4-1 to TRBJ1-1, with 8 bases aligning to TRBD1. The ends lost 6 bases at V and 0 bases at J; junction bases unmatched: 6. Germline V lookup: CDR1 MGHRA, CDR2 YSYEKL. CDR3 size: 15 residues.

The genes are TRBV19 and TRBJ2-5; 9 positions agree with TRBD2. V lost 4 bases to trimming and J lost 5 bases; unmatched junction nucleotides: 8. The CDR3 sequence is 15 residues long. Germline V CDR1 and CDR2: LNHDA, SQIVND (reference sequence). The CDR3 spells CASSSGGSGSETQYF. Here the CDR3 DNA reads TGTGCCAGTAGTAGCGGGGGTAGCGGGAGCGAGACCCAGTACTTC. The entire variable domain, with the rest obtained from reference TRBV19 and TRBJ2-5, is as follows: DGGITQSPKYLFRKEGQNVTLSCEQNLNHDAMYWYRQDPGQGLRLIYYSQIVNDFQKGDIAEGYSVSREKKESFPLTVTSAQKNPTAFYLCASSSGGSGSETQYFGPGTRLLVL.

The CDR3 bases are TGTGCCAGCAGTCCCGCAGGGGGCCGGGGGAACACTGAAGCTTTCTTT. Amino acid sequence: CASSPAGGRGNTEAFF. V usage is TRBV6-6 and J usage is TRBJ1-1; 8 bases fit TRBD1. The V and J ends lost 5 bases and 1 base, in that order; junction bases with no gene match: 9. In germline, CDR1 is MNHNY, CDR2 SVGAGI (reference sequence). This CDR3 comprises 16 residues.

The genes are TRBV9 and TRBJ1-1, with D possibly matching TRBD1 (6 bases). Germline V lookup: CDR1 SGDLS, CDR2 YYNGEE. The CDR3 has 15 amino acids. V lost 0 bases and J 2 bases, leaving 11 bases between the germline ends. The CDR3 sequence: CASSVDPDSNTEAFF. CDR3 DNA sequence: TGTGCCAGCAGCGTAGATCCGGACAGCAACACTGAAGCTTTCTTT.

Within the sample, this clone is large. V is TRBV4-1 and J is TRBJ1-6, with TRBD1 matching over 7 bases. Germline V gene lookup returns CDR1 MGHRA and CDR2 YSYEKL. The CDR3 is 15 amino acids. V was clipped by 3 bases and J by 4 bases; unmatched bases: 3. The DNA of the CDR3 is TGCGCCAGCAGCCAGCCGGGACAGTATAATTCACCCCTCCACTTT. Translated, it gives CASSQPGQYNSPLHF.

DNA of the CDR3: TGTGCCATCAGTGAGTCGACAGGGGTTAGTTATGGCTACACCTTC. Translated: CAISESTGVSYGYTF. The chain recombines TRBV10-3 with TRBJ1-2, with 8 bases fitting TRBD1. The trim removed 0 bases at V and 5 bases at J, leaving 5 bases unmatched. There are 15 residues in the CDR3. Germline CDR1 ENHRY, CDR2 SYGVKD.

This chain links TRBV5-1 with TRBJ2-7, with 7 bases fitting TRBD2. The CDR3 consists of 15 residues. V shed 0 bases, J shed 5 bases, and the junction held 8 bases outside the gene matches. Germline V gives CDR1 SGHRS, CDR2 YFSETQ. DNA of the CDR3: TGCGCCAGCAGCTTGGATGGGGGGGTGGACGACGAGCAGTACTTC. Translating gives CASSLDGGVDDEQYF.

The chain uses TRBV5-6 and TRBJ1-2; D might be TRBD1 (5 bases). CDR1 and CDR2 from the germline V gene are SGHDT and YYEEEE. With 4 bases removed from V and 5 bases from J, the gap between germline ends came to 18 bases. The CDR3 extends over 15 amino acids. The chain's CDR3 is CASSRDYGTDYGYTF. The CDR3 bases are TGTGCCAGCAGCCGTGACTACGGGACGGATTATGGCTACACCTTC.

The V call is TRBV11-2, the J call TRBJ2-3; the D is unclear. This CDR3 has 12 residues. Germline CDR1 is SGHAT and CDR2 is FQNNGV. Trimming cost V 6 bases and J 3 bases, with 7 bases left between them. This CDR3 reads CASSLVTDTQYF. In DNA form, the CDR3 reads TGTGCCAGCAGTCTAGTGACAGATACGCAGTATTTT.

This clone came up a few times. The rearrangement uses TRBV6-1 and TRBJ1-6, with 8 bases that match TRBD1. Germline V gene sequence: CDR1 MNHNS, CDR2 SASEGT. The CDR3 loop spans 15 amino acids. V shed 6 bases, J shed 11 bases, and the junction held 12 bases outside the gene matches. The CDR3 is CASSPGQETSAPLHF. CDR3 DNA: TGTGCCAGCAGCCCGGGACAGGAGACTTCGGCACCCCTCCACTTT.

This chain joins TRBV28 and TRBJ1-1; perhaps TRBD1 as D (6 bases). The length of the CDR3 is 14 residues. Trimming left V 6 bases short and J 5 bases short, with 16 bases between. CDR1 and CDR2 from the germline V gene are MDHEN and SYDVKM. The CDR3 nucleotides read TGTGCCAGCAGGGGCAGGGGATGGTCGACTGAAGCTTTCTTT. It is translated as CASRGRGWSTEAFF.

This chain connects TRBV27 to TRBJ2-5, with D unclear. Looked up from germline, CDR1 is MNHEY and CDR2 is SMNVEV (reference sequence). The length of the CDR3 is 14 residues. V dropped 1 base and J dropped 5 bases, with 11 bases sitting between them. CDR3 residues: CASSLFSGVETQYF. The CDR3 nucleotides read TGTGCCAGCAGTTTATTTTCAGGAGTGGAGACCCAGTACTTC.

The rearrangement joins TRBV2 to TRBJ1-1; D may be TRBD1 (6 bases). Germline CDR1 SNHLY, CDR2 FYNNEI. Trimming removed 8 bases from V and 8 bases from J, with 18 bases in between. This CDR3 spans 13 amino acids. The CDR3 region has the DNA TGTGCCAGCGGGGGCCCCCACGAAATAGAAGCTTTCTTT. Its protein is CASGGPHEIEAFF.

The rearrangement links TRBV5-1 to TRBJ1-5; possible D gene TRBD1, 5 bases. This CDR3 contains 15 residues. Germline V gene lookup returns CDR1 SGHRS and CDR2 YFSETQ. V lost 1 base and J 6 bases, leaving 14 bases between the germline ends. CDR3: CASSLYGGAGQPQHF. CDR3 sequence (DNA): TGCGCCAGCAGCTTGTATGGCGGGGCCGGTCAGCCCCAGCATTTT.

This rearrangement joins TRBV6-1 to TRBJ2-1; D ambiguous. Germline values: CDR1 MNHNS, CDR2 SASEGT. V was clipped by 8 bases and J by 4 bases, with 9 bases between them. There are 12 residues in the CDR3. CDR3 in DNA: TGTGCCAGCTTGGCTCTTTACAATGAGCAGTTCTTC. Residues: CASLALYNEQFF.

The chain combines TRBV11-2 with TRBJ2-7; D not resolved. Between the trimmed V and J ends, which lost 1 base and 3 bases, there was a span of 13 bases. The germline V gene encodes CDR1 SGHAT and CDR2 FQNNGV. CDR3 length: 15 residues. The CDR3 loop is CASSLVSQADYEQYF. DNA of the CDR3: TGTGCCAGCAGCTTAGTGAGTCAAGCAGACTACGAGCAGTACTTC. Full variable domain (rest looked up from reference TRBV11-2 and TRBJ2-7): EAGVAQSPRYKIIEKRQSVAFWCNPISGHATLYWYQQILGQGPKLLIQFQNNGVVDDSQLPKDRFSAERLKGVDSTLKIQPAKLEDSAVYLCASSLVSQADYEQYFGPGTRLTVT.

The chain employs TRBV6-5 and TRBJ1-4; D remains ambiguous. The CDR3 extends over 13 amino acids. V gave up 0 bases and J gave up 13 bases, with 12 bases separating them. Germline V gene lookup returns CDR1 MNHEY and CDR2 SVGAGI. CDR3 sequence: CASSYSKTGGLFF. CDR3 nucleotides: TGTGCCAGCAGTTACTCGAAAACCGGAGGACTGTTTTTT.

The chain uses TRBV11-2 and TRBJ1-1; D is ambiguous. This CDR3 has 14 amino acids. Germline CDR1 and CDR2: SGHAT and FQNNGV. The V and J ends lost 0 bases and 0 bases respectively, with 5 bases between them. This CDR3 is CASSLEAVNTEAFF. The CDR3 DNA reads as TGTGCCAGCAGCTTAGAGGCAGTGAACACTGAAGCTTTCTTT.

The chain uses TRBV5-5 and TRBJ1-1, with TRBD1 as a possible D gene (6 bases). The V end was cut by 2 bases, the J end by 3 bases, with 11 bases between. This CDR3 is built from 14 residues. Germline CDR1 reads SGHKS; CDR2 reads YYEKEE (reference sequence). The CDR3 here is CASSLRNRDTEAFF. CDR3 in DNA: TGTGCCAGCAGCTTAAGAAACAGGGACACTGAAGCTTTCTTT.